This T cell receptor beta chain appears in the sequencing data of a study of OX40 agonist ivuxolimab in advanced cancers. About the study: A diagnosis of hepatocellular carcinoma, melanoma, renal cell or head and neck cancer was present in dose-escalation patients. Points from the study as a whole: Relative to CD4+, CD8+ T cells held more expanded clones on average.

Germline CDR1 is WNHNN and CDR2 is SYGVQD (reference sequence). Trimming took 5 bases from V and 2 from J, leaving 3 bases between them. This CDR3 contains 12 residues. Comment on this clone: Its antigen is not known.

Profiling relied on immunoSEQ multiplex PCR, and the TCRdb table lists in-frame clones only, not all of them. The repertoire holds about 76,000 clones, over 75% seen once, with 5% to 6.5% in the top ten. The sample consisted of CD4+ or CD8+ T cells sorted from blood, taken in a trial of the OX40 agonist ivuxolimab. This clonotype originated in an adult with an advanced solid tumor such as melanoma, head and neck, liver or kidney cancer. The chain has TRBV10-1 and TRBJ2-2; D remains unclear. DNA of the CDR3: TGCGCCAGCAGTTCAAACACCGGGGAGCTGTTTTTT. It codes for CASSSNTGELFF.